These 10 T cell receptor beta chains originate from one sample sequenced in a study of T cell responses to AZD1222 COVID-19 vaccine. Sequencing used immunoSEQ multiplex PCR; TCRdb keeps in-frame clones, though not all of them. The sample includes about 140,000 clones, 93% seen only once; the top ten take around 4.7%. Here the sequenced sample was peripheral blood, taken on day 0 of AZD1222 vaccination. These receptors were obtained from an adult in good health.

The chain has TRBV9 and TRBJ2-3, with 10 bases aligning to TRBD1. Germline CDR1 SGDLS, CDR2 YYNGEE. CDR3 length equals 15 residues. J lost 6 bases, V lost 3 bases, and 7 bases had no gene match. For the CDR3, the DNA is TGTGCCAGCAGCGCCCGGGACAGGGGAAGGGATACGCAGTATTTT. Amino acids: CASSARDRGRDTQYF.

The rearrangement links TRBV5-6 to TRBJ1-1, with unresolved D. V dropped 0 bases and J dropped 4 bases, with 13 bases sitting between them. The germline V gene has CDR1 SGHDT and CDR2 YYEEEE. This CDR3 has 15 amino acids. The chain's CDR3 is CASSLGVSPVTEAFF. CDR3 DNA sequence: TGTGCCAGCAGCTTGGGAGTATCCCCTGTCACTGAAGCTTTCTTT.

The gene calls are TRBV10-3 and TRBJ1-1; 7 nucleotides agree with TRBD1. Germline CDR1 ENHRY, CDR2 SYGVKD. The CDR3 spans 13 residues. V gave up 4 bases and J gave up 4 bases; unmatched junction bases: 3. The CDR3 loop is CAISGQGGTEAFF. The CDR3 DNA reads TGTGCCATCAGTGGACAGGGAGGCACTGAAGCTTTCTTT.

The chain combines TRBV6-1 with TRBJ1-1; TRBD1 agrees at 9 bases. Germline CDR1 is MNHNS and CDR2 is SASEGT. This CDR3 is 17 amino acids long. V lost 3 bases to trimming and J lost 4 bases; unmatched junction nucleotides: 12. The DNA for the CDR3 is TGTGCCAGCAGTGATGGGATACAGGGGGCGAGAGGCACTGAAGCTTTCTTT. This codes for CASSDGIQGARGTEAFF.

V and J are TRBV30 and TRBJ1-3, with unresolved D. This CDR3 region has 13 residues. V was shortened by 4 bases and J by 4 bases, with 11 bases between the two germline ends. The germline V gene encodes CDR1 GTSNPN and CDR2 SVGIG (reference sequence). The DNA for the CDR3 is TGTGCCTGGACCGGGGTCCTAGGAAACACCATATATTTT. Translating gives CAWTGVLGNTIYF.

The chain is built from TRBV19 and TRBJ2-3; TRBD1 might be the D (6 bases). The ends were cut back, 6 bases at V and 2 bases at J, with 12 bases in the middle. Germline values: CDR1 LNHDA, CDR2 SQIVND (reference sequence). The CDR3 has 14 residues. CDR3 residues: CASRQGWDTDTQYF. The DNA of the CDR3 is TGTGCCAGTAGGCAGGGGTGGGACACAGATACGCAGTATTTT.

This clone was seen only once. This chain joins TRBV27 and TRBJ2-1, with 8 bases matching TRBD2. CDR3 length: 15 residues. Germline V lookup: CDR1 MNHEY, CDR2 SMNVEV (reference sequence). After removal of 0 bases from V and 4 bases from J, the junction contained 2 bases not matched to a gene. The CDR3 protein is CASSLSRGGYNEQFF. CDR3 bases: TGTGCCAGCAGTTTATCCCGGGGGGGGTACAATGAGCAGTTCTTC.

V is TRBV25-1 and J is TRBJ1-2; 8 positions agree with TRBD1. The CDR3 covers 16 residues. Germline lookup yields CDR1 MGHDK and CDR2 SYGVNS. V lost 4 bases and J lost 4; bases outside the gene matches: 11. Here the CDR3 DNA reads TGTGCCAGCAGTGGAGGAGGCGGGACAGGATCCTATGGCTACACCTTC. Translated: CASSGGGGTGSYGYTF.

The chain has TRBV7-9 and TRBJ1-3; weak D call: TRBD1 (6 bases). Germline V gene data show CDR1 as SEHNR and CDR2 as FQNEAQ (reference sequence). The V end lost 3 bases, the J end lost 0 bases, and 12 bases lay between the germline ends. The CDR3 sequence is 16 residues long. This chain's CDR3 is CASSLAGTTSGNTIYF. CDR3 DNA: TGTGCCAGCAGCTTGGCCGGGACAACCTCTGGAAACACCATATATTTT. Drawing the rest from reference TRBV7-9 and TRBJ1-3, the complete variable domain is DTGVSQNPRHKITKRGQNVTFRCDPISEHNRLYWYRQTLGQGPEFLTYFQNEAQLEKSRLLSDRFSAERPKGSFSTLEIQRTEQGDSAMYLCASSLAGTTSGNTIYFGEGSWLTVV.

The gene calls are TRBV19 and TRBJ2-7, with 9 bases identical to TRBD2. The CDR3 has 15 amino acids. Trimming removed 6 bases from V and 0 bases from J; junction bases left unmatched: 6. Germline values: CDR1 LNHDA, CDR2 SQIVND (reference sequence). CDR3 residues: CASRMTSGYSYEQYF. In nucleotides, the CDR3 is TGTGCCAGTAGGATGACTAGCGGATACTCCTACGAGCAGTACTTC.